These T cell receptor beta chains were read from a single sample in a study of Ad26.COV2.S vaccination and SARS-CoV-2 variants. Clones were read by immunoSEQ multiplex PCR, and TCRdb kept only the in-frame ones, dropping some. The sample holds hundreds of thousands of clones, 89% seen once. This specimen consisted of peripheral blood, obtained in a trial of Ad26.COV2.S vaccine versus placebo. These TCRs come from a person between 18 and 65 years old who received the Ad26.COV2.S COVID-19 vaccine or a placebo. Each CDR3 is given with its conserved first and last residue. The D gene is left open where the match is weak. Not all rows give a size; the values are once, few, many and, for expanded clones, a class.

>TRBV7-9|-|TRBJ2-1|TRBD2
TGTGCCAGCAAAGGTACTAGCGGTTACAATGAGCAGTTCTTC
CASKGTSGYNEQFF
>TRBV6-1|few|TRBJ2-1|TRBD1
TGTGCCAGCAGTGAACCTCCCGGGACAGGGTACTACAATGAGCAGTTCTTC
CASSEPPGTGYYNEQFF
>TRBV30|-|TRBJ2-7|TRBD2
TGTGCCTGGAAACTGGGACTAGCGGGCTTCTACGAGCAGTACTTC
CAWKLGLAGFYEQYF
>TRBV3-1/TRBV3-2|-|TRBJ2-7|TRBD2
TGTGCCAGCAGCCCCAGGCTAGCGGGAGACGAGCAGTACTTC
CASSPRLAGDEQYF
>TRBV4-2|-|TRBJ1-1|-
TGTGCCAGCAGCTCCACAGCTTCGAACACTGAAGCTTTCTTT
CASSSTASNTEAFF
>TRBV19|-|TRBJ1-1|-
TGTGCCAGTAGTAGCGGGACCTTAACTGAAGCTTTCTTT
CASSSGTLTEAFF
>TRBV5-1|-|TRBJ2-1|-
TGCGCCAGCAGCTTGGCCCTAGTTAGCCCTACGCAGTTCTTC
CASSLALVSPTQFF
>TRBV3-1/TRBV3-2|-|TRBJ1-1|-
TGTGCCAGCAGCCAAGACCGGGGGGGCACTGAAGCTTTCTTT
CASSQDRGGTEAFF
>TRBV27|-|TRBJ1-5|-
TGTGCCAGCAGCTTAAAAAATGGCAATCAGCCCCAGCATTTT
CASSLKNGNQPQHF
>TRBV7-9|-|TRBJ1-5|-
TGTGCCAGCAGCTACGACTCGGGTCAGCCCCAGCATTTT
CASSYDSGQPQHF
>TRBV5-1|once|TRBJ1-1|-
TGCGCCAGCAGCTACTATAAACAGGGCACTGAAGCTTTCTTT
CASSYYKQGTEAFF
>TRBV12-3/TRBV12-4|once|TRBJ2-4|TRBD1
TGTGCCAGCAGGGACCAGGGTCAGGGGGTTCAGTACTTC
CASRDQGQGVQYF
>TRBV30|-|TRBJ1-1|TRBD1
TGTGCCTGGAGACAGGGGGCGACTGAAGCTTTCTTT
CAWRQGATEAFF
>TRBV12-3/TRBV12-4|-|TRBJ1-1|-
TGTGCCAGCAGCCAACAAGTGAACACTGAAGCTTTCTTT
CASSQQVNTEAFF
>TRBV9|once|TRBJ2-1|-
TGTGCCAGCAGCGTAGCATCCTCACGCTTGGGCAATGAGCAGTTCTTC
CASSVASSRLGNEQFF
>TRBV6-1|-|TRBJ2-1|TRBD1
TGTGCCAGCAGGCAACCACAGGGGAGTGAGCAGTTCTTC
CASRQPQGSEQFF
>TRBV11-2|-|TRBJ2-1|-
TGTGCCAGCAGCCGAACCGCTAGCGACCCCTACAATGAGCAGTTCTTC
CASSRTASDPYNEQFF